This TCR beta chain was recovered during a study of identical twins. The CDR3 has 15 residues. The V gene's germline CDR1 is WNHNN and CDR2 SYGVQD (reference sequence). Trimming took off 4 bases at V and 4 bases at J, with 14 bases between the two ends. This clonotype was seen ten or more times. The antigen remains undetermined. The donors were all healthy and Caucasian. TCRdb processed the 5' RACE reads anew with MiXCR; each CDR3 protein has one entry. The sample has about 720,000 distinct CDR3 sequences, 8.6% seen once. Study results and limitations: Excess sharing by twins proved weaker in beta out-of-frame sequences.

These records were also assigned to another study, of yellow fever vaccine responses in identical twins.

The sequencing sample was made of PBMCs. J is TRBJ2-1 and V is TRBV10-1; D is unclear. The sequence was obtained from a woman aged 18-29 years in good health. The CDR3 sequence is CASSGYRDFYNEQFF. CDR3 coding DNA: TGCGCCAGCAGTGGGTATAGGGATTTTTACAATGAGCAGTTCTTC.